Sequencing of this TCR beta chain was carried out in a study of cytomegalovirus exposure and HLA in healthy donors. Study-level results: The study recorded 150 to 200 TCR beta chains that were cytomegalovirus-associated. Confirmation was obtained in vitro that a few CMV-associated chains are specific for CMV antigens.

This clone was seen a handful of times. What it binds is unknown. V gave up 0 bases and J gave up 5 bases; unmatched junction bases: 12. The V gene's germline CDR1 is SGHNT and CDR2 YYREEE (reference sequence). The CDR3 length is 17 residues. PCR involved 60 Vbeta and 13 Jbeta primers. Method: immunoSEQ multiplex PCR; TCRdb's copy keeps in-frame clones and lacks some. The sample carries about 160,000 clones, 75% recorded once. The sample taken for sequencing was PBMCs. The sequence came from a female donor in good health and CMV-seronegative. The chain links TRBV5-4 to TRBJ2-7, with 9 bases matching TRBD2. CDR3 in amino acids: CASSLGPRSGSRNEQYF. The CDR3 DNA reads as TGTGCCAGCAGCTTGGGTCCTCGTAGCGGGAGCCGCAACGAGCAGTACTTC.